The clone carrying this TCR beta chain came up a few times. This record belongs to a study of blood T cells in healthy people across ages. Study-level information: There was about one barcoded beta molecule captured by template switching per two T cells.

Together with a sample-barcoded 5' primer, a J-beta primer mix was included in a second PCR lasting about 7 to 12 cycles. MiXCR, run by TCRdb on the 5' RACE reads, gives a single entry per CDR3 protein. The sample holds about 900,000 distinct CDR3 sequences; 62% are singletons and the top ten take around a quarter. V was pared by 1 base and J by 0 bases, with 10 bases between. CDR3 length: 15 amino acids. CDR1 is LGHDT and CDR2 is YNNKEL in the germline V gene (reference sequence). The receptor was isolated from a man in his thirties or forties in good health. The sequencing sample was made of blood. This rearrangement joins TRBV3-1 to TRBJ2-7; D perhaps matches TRBD1 (6 bases). DNA of the CDR3: TGTGCCAGCAGCCAAGTGCAGGGGATCTCCTACGAGCAGTACTTC. The encoded protein is CASSQVQGISYEQYF.